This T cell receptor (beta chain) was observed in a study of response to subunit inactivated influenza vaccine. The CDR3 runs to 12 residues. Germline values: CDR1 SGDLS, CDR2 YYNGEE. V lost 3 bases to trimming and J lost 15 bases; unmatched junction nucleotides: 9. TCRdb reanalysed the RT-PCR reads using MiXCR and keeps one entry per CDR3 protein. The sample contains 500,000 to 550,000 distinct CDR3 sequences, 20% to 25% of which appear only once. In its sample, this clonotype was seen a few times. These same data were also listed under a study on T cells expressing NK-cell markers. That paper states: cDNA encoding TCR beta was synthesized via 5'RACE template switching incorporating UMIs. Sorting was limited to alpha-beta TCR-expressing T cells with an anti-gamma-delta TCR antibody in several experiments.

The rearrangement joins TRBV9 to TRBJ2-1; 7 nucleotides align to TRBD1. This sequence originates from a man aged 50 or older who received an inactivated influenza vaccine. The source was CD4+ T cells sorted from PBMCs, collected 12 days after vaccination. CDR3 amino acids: CASSARTGSLFF. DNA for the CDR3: TGTGCCAGCAGCGCCCGGACAGGTTCGCTGTTCTTC.